The clone carrying this TCR beta chain was recorded many times. The data stem from a study of identical twins. TCRdb redid the calling of the 5' RACE reads with MiXCR, one entry per CDR3 protein. The sample records hundreds of thousands of distinct CDR3 sequences, around 21% being singletons. V lost 1 base, J lost 7 bases, and 9 bases lay in between. Per germline, CDR1 SGDLS and CDR2 YYNGEE. This CDR3 contains 12 residues. This same sample was also part of a study on T cells expressing NK-cell markers.

The sequenced sample was PBMCs. This clonotype was obtained from a woman between 18 and 29 years old in good health. The chain is built from TRBV9 and TRBJ2-7; D possibly uses TRBD1 or TRBD2 (7 bases each). CDR3: CASSVQGGEQYF. The CDR3 DNA sequence: TGTGCCAGCAGCGTACAGGGGGGGGAGCAGTACTTC.